Detailed here is one T cell receptor beta chain. The antigen is undetermined. This sample is drawn from a study of CXCR3-negative and CXCR3-positive naive CD8 T cells. Study-wide background: Each library gave roughly 1.5 +/- 0.3 million of approximately 130 million TRB reads. Study observations and caveats: For memory CD8+ cells diversity was much lower, but both naive subsets had comparably high diversity. In naive cells, CXCR3-negative and CXCR3-positive subsets had similar TRBV-TRBJ usage; memory cells differed.

The naive CD8+ gate required CD45RO-CCR7+CD27+CD95- phenotype. CDR3 length: 12 residues. The germline gives CDR1 SQVTM, CDR2 ANQGSEA. The study made its TRB cDNA libraries by 5' RACE, adding UMI labels. TCRdb processed the 5' RACE reads again and assigns one entry to each CDR3 protein, with no DNA. The ten most abundant clones cover 0.9% to 1.2% of a sample with about 90,000 distinct CDR3 sequences. What was sequenced was naive CXCR3- CD8+ T cells from blood. As for subset: CD45RO-CCR7+CD27+CD95- naive CD8+ T cells lacking CXCR3 (TNR3-). V and J are TRBV29-1 and TRBJ1-1. The TCR sequence derives from a human donor in good health. Some clones in this sample may be carry-over from other donors' samples. The CDR3 region is CSVMGTRTEAFF.